The next 11 T cell receptor beta chains were all read from a single sample in a study of CXCR3-negative and CXCR3-positive naive CD8 T cells (dated by TCRdb to the late 2010s). The full study reports these points: TRB CDR3s from CXCR3-positive naive cells showed higher hydrophobicity (lower Kidera factor 4), lower energy, and higher strength and volume indices than CXCR3-negative naive cells.

The instrument was a NextSeq 550. The Human TCR Profiling Kit (MiLaboratory) was used to make UMI-labeled 5' RACE TRB cDNA libraries. After reprocessing by TCRdb, each CDR3 protein sequence is one entry, and no DNA is given. This sample's listing comprises under 60,000 distinct CDR3 sequences. The ten biggest clones cover about 0.61% of the sample. These receptors have no known antigen. The sequencing input was naive CXCR3+ CD8+ T cells from blood. The sample's cell subset or site label, in plain terms: CD45RO-CCR7+CD27+CD95- naive CD8+ T cells expressing CXCR3 (TNR3+). These receptors were obtained from a human donor in good health. Some clones in this sample may be carry-over from other donors' samples.

This sequence joins TRBV7-6 and TRBJ2-5. Per the germline V gene, CDR1 is SGHVS and CDR2 is FNYEAQ. The CDR3 consists of 13 residues. The CDR3 protein is CASSFSVLETQYF.

The CDR3 loop reads CASSYSLAGVNEQFF. The chain employs TRBV6-5 and TRBJ2-1; TCRdb outputs TRBD1, but without DNA this stays unchecked. Germline V gives CDR1 MNHEY, CDR2 SVGAGI. This CDR3 has 15 residues.

The rearrangement joins TRBV6-6 to TRBJ2-3; TCRdb returns TRBD1, unconfirmable since there is no DNA. CDR3 length: 16 residues. Germline V gives CDR1 MNHNY, CDR2 SVGAGI (reference sequence). The CDR3: CASLLTGGRFADTQYF.

The chain combines TRBV10-2 with TRBJ1-2. The CDR3 runs to 12 residues. The germline V gene encodes CDR1 WSHSY and CDR2 SAAADI. CDR3 amino acids: CASIQDAGGYTF.

The J gene is TRBJ2-1, the V gene TRBV7-2. The CDR3 is made up of 14 amino acids. Per the germline V gene, CDR1 is SGHTA and CDR2 is FQGNSA. The CDR3 loop reads CASSLGASYNEQFF.

This chain joins TRBV28 and TRBJ1-2; the TCRdb call, TRBD1, lacks DNA for checking. Germline V gene sequence: CDR1 MDHEN, CDR2 SYDVKM. This CDR3 comprises 13 residues. CDR3 region: CASRLTGGPGYTF.

By frequency, this clonotype registers medium-sized (0.01 to 0.1%). The rearrangement links TRBV7-6 to TRBJ2-1. The CDR3 has 13 amino acids. The germline V gene encodes CDR1 SGHVS and CDR2 FNYEAQ. CDR3 sequence: CASSQNGRNEQFF. Filled out from reference TRBV7-6 and TRBJ2-1, the complete variable domain reads GAGVSQSPRYKVTKRGQDVALRCDPISGHVSLYWYRQALGQGPEFLTYFNYEAQQDKSGLPNDRFSAERPEGSISTLTIQRTEQRDSAMYRCASSQNGRNEQFFGPGTRLTVL.

The genes are TRBV7-2 and TRBJ1-4. Germline lookup yields CDR1 SGHTA and CDR2 FQGNSA. The CDR3 sequence is 15 residues long. The CDR3 loop reads CASSLEVVANEKLFF.

V usage is TRBV6-6 and J usage is TRBJ1-2. Germline CDR1 and CDR2: MNHNY and SVGAGI (reference sequence). The CDR3 extends over 17 amino acids. CDR3 sequence: CASSYELQGLINYGYTF.

This rearrangement joins TRBV20-1 to TRBJ1-1. This CDR3 is 14 amino acids long. The germline V gene encodes CDR1 DFQATT and CDR2 SNEGSKA (reference sequence). Here the CDR3 reads CSAPPPPLNTEAFF.

The J gene is TRBJ2-3, the V gene TRBV28; TCRdb's D gene call, TRBD2, goes unchecked for lack of DNA. The CDR3 consists of 14 residues. Per the germline V gene, CDR1 is MDHEN and CDR2 is SYDVKM. This CDR3 reads CASRKRVLTDTQYF.